What follows are 16 T cell receptor beta chains derived from one specimen sequenced in a study of blood T cells in healthy people across ages. The use of a sample-barcoded 5' primer and a J-beta primer mix characterized a second PCR of about 7 to 12 cycles. TCRdb reprocessed the 5' RACE reads with MiXCR, giving one entry per CDR3 protein. This sample has over a million distinct CDR3 sequences; approximately 43% occur once, and the top ten carry about 4%. The specimen sequenced was blood. The receptors were gathered from a woman under 30 in good health.

This sequence joins TRBV7-9 and TRBJ2-5; unclear D gene. Per germline, CDR1 SEHNR and CDR2 FQNEAQ (reference sequence). Trimming took 1 base from V and 5 from J, leaving 11 bases between them. The CDR3 loop spans 14 amino acids. The CDR3 sequence: CASSLVSQWETQYF. As DNA, the CDR3 is TGTGCCAGCAGCTTAGTGTCACAGTGGGAGACCCAGTACTTC. The complete variable domain, with remaining parts taken from reference TRBV7-9 and TRBJ2-5, reads DTGVSQNPRHKITKRGQNVTFRCDPISEHNRLYWYRQTLGQGPEFLTYFQNEAQLEKSRLLSDRFSAERPKGSFSTLEIQRTEQGDSAMYLCASSLVSQWETQYFGPGTRLLVL.

There are a few counts of this clonotype. The chain couples TRBV6-1 to TRBJ2-3, with TRBD1 matching over 10 bases. J lost 5 bases, V lost 5 bases, and 10 bases had no gene match. This CDR3 has 16 amino acids. CDR1 is MNHNS, CDR2 SASEGT, per germline. The CDR3 is CASSTRDRGAVDTQYF. CDR3 sequence (DNA): TGTGCCAGCAGTACCCGGGACAGGGGTGCGGTAGATACGCAGTATTTT.

This clonotype has a handful of counts. This chain uses TRBV29-1 with TRBJ1-2; TRBD1 matches 7 bases. Trimming removed 7 bases from V and 7 bases from J; junction bases left unmatched: 9. This CDR3 comprises 12 residues. Germline CDR1 and CDR2: SQVTM and ANQGSEA. Here the CDR3 reads CSGRQGFGGYTF. CDR3 coding DNA: TGCAGCGGTAGACAGGGTTTTGGTGGCTACACCTTC.

The gene calls are TRBV14 and TRBJ2-2; no clear D gene. The CDR3 is 15 residues long. The germline V gene has CDR1 SGHDN and CDR2 FVKESK. V gave up 4 bases and J gave up 6 bases, with 15 bases separating them. The CDR3 spells CASSLQRLGSGELFF. The CDR3 coding sequence is TGTGCCAGCAGCCTCCAGAGGTTGGGCTCCGGGGAGCTGTTTTTT.

The chain employs TRBV12-5 and TRBJ2-1, with 12 bases lining up with TRBD2. Trimming cost V 10 bases and J 6 bases; bases outside gene matches: 4. Germline V gene sequence: CDR1 LGHNT, CDR2 FRNRAP. The CDR3 has 13 amino acids. CDR3 amino acids: CATTSGGFNEQFF. The DNA of the CDR3 is TGTGCTACGACTAGCGGGGGCTTCAATGAGCAGTTCTTC.

The gene calls are TRBV4-3 and TRBJ2-7, with D maybe TRBD2 (5 bases). This CDR3 spans 16 amino acids. Germline assignment: CDR1 LGHNA and CDR2 YSLEER. Trimming took 4 bases from V and 0 from J, leaving 16 bases between them. CDR3: CASSPNGIGSSYEQYF. The CDR3 nucleotides read TGCGCCAGCAGCCCAAACGGGATTGGGAGCTCCTACGAGCAGTACTTC.

The chain links TRBV7-2 to TRBJ1-2, with 7 positions matching TRBD1. This CDR3 is built from 15 residues. The ends lost 6 bases at V and 0 bases at J; junction bases unmatched: 7. Germline V gene data show CDR1 as SGHTA and CDR2 as FQGNSA. CDR3 loop: CASSPGTVTNYGYTF. CDR3 in DNA: TGTGCCAGCAGTCCTGGGACAGTAACTAACTATGGCTACACCTTC.

This chain joins TRBV6-2 or TRBV6-3 and TRBJ1-5; 9 bases map to TRBD1. The CDR3 runs 12 residues. Unmatched junction bases numbered 2, after V lost 7 bases and J lost 7 bases. Per the germline V gene, CDR1 is MNHEY and CDR2 is SVGEGT. CDR3 DNA sequence: TGTGCCAGCAAGACAGGGGGACAGCCCCAGCATTTT. Translated: CASKTGGQPQHF.

Comments on this clonotype: A much larger clone differs from this one at a single base, so this may be a read error. V and J are TRBV7-8 and TRBJ1-4, with D perhaps matching TRBD1 (5 bases). Looked up from germline, CDR1 is SGHVS and CDR2 is FQNEAQ. The CDR3 length is 14 residues. CDR3 sequence reads: CASGQGSTNENLFF. The CDR3 bases are TGTGCCAGCGGGCAGGGAAGCACTAATGAAAACCTGTTTTTT.

This clonotype was seen repeatedly, ten times or more. The genes are TRBV7-2 and TRBJ2-7; perhaps TRBD2 as D (7 bases). Trimming cost V 3 bases and J 2 bases, with 17 bases left between them. The CDR3 covers 16 residues. Germline V CDR1 and CDR2: SGHTA, FQGNSA. CDR3 in amino acids: CASSFLGGQGTYEQYF. CDR3 sequence (DNA): TGTGCCAGCAGCTTTCTCGGGGGGCAGGGGACCTACGAGCAGTACTTC.

The V call is TRBV2, the J call TRBJ1-2; D uncertain. The CDR3 is 12 residues long. Per germline, CDR1 SNHLY and CDR2 FYNNEI. V was shortened by 4 bases and J by 8 bases, with 11 bases between the two germline ends. The CDR3 region has the DNA TGTGCCAGCAGTGTTAGTGTGGGCGGCTACACCTTC. It is translated as CASSVSVGGYTF.

The J gene is TRBJ1-5, the V gene TRBV12-3 or TRBV12-4, with D tentatively TRBD1 (5 bases). The CDR3 loop spans 16 amino acids. Trimming took 6 bases from V and 0 from J, leaving 15 bases between them. The CDR3 coding sequence is TGTGCCAGCAGGAGGGACGGTTTTTATAGCAATCAGCCCCAGCATTTT. This sequence encodes CASRRDGFYSNQPQHF.

The chain carries TRBV7-9 and TRBJ2-1; a weak D match, TRBD1 (6 bases). The tail of the sequence fits TRBJ2-7 better, so the J call may be wrong. The germline V gene has CDR1 SEHNR and CDR2 FQNEAQ (reference sequence). The CDR3 extends over 17 amino acids. CDR3 nucleotide sequence: TGTGCCAGCAGCTTACGGTTTGGGGGCCGGTTAGACAATGAGCAGTACTTC. Translating gives CASSLRFGGRLDNEQYF.

This clonotype was observed a few times. The chain employs TRBV7-9 and TRBJ1-1, with a tentative D call TRBD1 (5 bases). Looked up from germline, CDR1 is SEHNR and CDR2 is FQNEAQ (reference sequence). The CDR3 contains 15 residues. Trimming pared 3 bases from V and 4 bases from J, leaving 15 bases between. CDR3 DNA: TGTGCCAGCAGCTTGGGGACCCGGGGGTTCACTGAAGCTTTCTTT. Protein sequence: CASSLGTRGFTEAFF. Drawing the rest from reference TRBV7-9 and TRBJ1-1, the complete variable domain is DTGVSQNPRHKITKRGQNVTFRCDPISEHNRLYWYRQTLGQGPEFLTYFQNEAQLEKSRLLSDRFSAERPKGSFSTLEIQRTEQGDSAMYLCASSLGTRGFTEAFFGQGTRLTVV.

The genes are TRBV9 and TRBJ2-7; the match to TRBD1 covers 9 bases. The V gene's germline CDR1 is SGDLS and CDR2 YYNGEE. Trimming at V came to 5 bases and at J to 0 bases, leaving 6 bases not matched to a gene. The CDR3 runs 15 residues. The CDR3 DNA reads TGTGCCAGCAGTCGAACAGGGGGCCTCTCCTACGAGCAGTACTTC. Its protein is CASSRTGGLSYEQYF.

This sequence joins TRBV7-9 and TRBJ2-7; possibly TRBD1 or TRBD2 for D (5 bases each). CDR1 is SEHNR, CDR2 FQNEAQ, per germline (reference sequence). This CDR3 has 14 residues. V lost 8 bases, J lost 2 bases, and 16 bases lay in between. CDR3 loop: CASETGTAPYEQYF. In DNA, the CDR3 is TGTGCCAGCGAAACCGGGACGGCCCCCTACGAGCAGTACTTC.